This T cell receptor beta chain was retrieved from a study of blood T cells in healthy people across ages. Study-wide results and limits: The authors considered diversity estimates from one million T cells to be underestimates.

CDR3 length equals 13 residues. Germline loops: CDR1 MNHEY, CDR2 SVGAGI. The table lists this clonotype with a few counts. Its antigen is unknown. Together with a sample-barcoded 5' primer, a J-beta primer mix was included in a second PCR lasting about 6 to 12 cycles. TCRdb fed the 5' RACE reads into MiXCR, producing one record per CDR3 protein. The sample has 780,000 or so distinct CDR3 sequences, about 61% seen once. Sequences were obtained from blood. The sequence derives from a middle-aged man in good health. The chain has TRBV6-5 and TRBJ2-4; D may be TRBD1 (5 bases). Near its end, the DNA agrees better with TRBJ2-7, so the J call may be wrong. The CDR3 region has the DNA TGTGCCAGCACCAAGACAGCGTCCTACGAGCAGTACTTC. Protein: CASTKTASYEQYF.